A single sample is the source of the 20 T cell receptor beta chains below, sequenced in a study of a mutant IDH1 vaccine in newly diagnosed glioma. Profiled with immunoSEQ multiplex PCR; TCRdb holds only in-frame clones, not every one. The sample carries tens of thousands of clones, approximately 84% recorded once. Their cognate antigens are unknown. Time point here: week 11, during vaccination. In every dose of vaccine, 300 ug of mutant IDH1 20-mer peptide was given alongside topical imiquimod. The source was PBMCs, collected from a glioma patient whose treatment included an IDH1 peptide vaccine. These TCRs come from a man aged 25 to 40 with glioma.

Only one count was recorded for this clone. This chain's CDR3 is CASSFTGGLGRTEAFF. DNA of the CDR3: TGTGCCAGCAGCTTTACAGGGGGCTTAGGTCGAACTGAAGCTTTCTTT. The chain has TRBV11-1 and TRBJ1-1, with 9 nucleotides matching TRBD1. CDR1 and CDR2 (germline): SGHAT, FQDESV (reference sequence). This CDR3 has 16 residues. Trimming at V came to 3 bases and at J to 5 bases, leaving 10 bases not matched to a gene.

This chain joins TRBV6-5 and TRBJ1-2, with D possibly TRBD1 on 5 matching bases. The CDR3 covers 14 residues. Germline-derived CDR1 and CDR2 are MNHEY and SVGAGI. Trimming took 5 bases from V and 3 from J, leaving 13 bases between them. The CDR3 loop reads CASSAIEGYYGYTF. The CDR3 DNA reads as TGTGCCAGCAGTGCCATCGAGGGGTACTATGGCTACACCTTC.

The chain recombines TRBV30 with TRBJ2-3; TRBD2 might be the D (5 bases). The V gene lost 5 bases and the J gene lost 2 bases, with 11 bases spanning the gap. The CDR3 runs to 13 residues. The germline V gene encodes CDR1 GTSNPN and CDR2 SVGIG (reference sequence). As DNA, the CDR3 is TGTGCCTGGGGGAGCGGCCTCACAGATACGCAGTATTTT. Translating gives CAWGSGLTDTQYF.

This rearrangement joins TRBV28 to TRBJ2-7; D is perhaps TRBD1 or TRBD2 (5 bases each). The length of the CDR3 is 15 residues. V gave up 7 bases and J gave up 5 bases, with 21 bases separating them. CDR1 MDHEN and CDR2 SYDVKM come from the germline V gene. CDR3 region: CASTQTGTLMDEQYF. The CDR3 DNA is TGTGCCAGCACCCAGACCGGGACCCTCATGGACGAGCAGTACTTC.

The chain couples TRBV20-1 to TRBJ1-1, with a possible D match to TRBD1 (5 bases). Trimming stripped 7 bases from V and 12 bases from J, with 18 bases between. The CDR3 contains 11 residues. Per the germline V gene, CDR1 is DFQATT and CDR2 is SNEGSKA (reference sequence). For the CDR3, the DNA is TGCAGTGTTGCGGGGGGGATGATAACTTTCTTT. As protein: CSVAGGMITFF.

The gene calls are TRBV2 and TRBJ1-1; D unresolved. The CDR3 is made up of 13 amino acids. Germline CDR1 SNHLY, CDR2 FYNNEI. Between the trimmed V and J ends, which lost 7 bases and 0 bases, there was a span of 9 bases. CDR3 region: CASTRDLNTEAFF. CDR3 nucleotides: TGTGCCAGCACCCGAGACTTGAACACTGAAGCTTTCTTT.

The V gene is TRBV28, the J gene TRBJ2-2; either TRBD1 or TRBD2 may fit D (5 bases each). CDR1 is MDHEN, CDR2 SYDVKM, per germline. The CDR3 sequence is 14 residues long. The V end lost 8 bases, the J end lost 4 bases, and 14 bases lay between the germline ends. The CDR3 region has the DNA TGTGCCAGCTTGCGCAGGGCGGGCACCGGGGAGCTGTTTTTT. Translated, it gives CASLRRAGTGELFF.

Regarding this clone: The same CDR3 can be traced to other DNA sequences in this sample. The chain employs TRBV6-4 and TRBJ1-2; 7 nucleotides match TRBD1. This CDR3 has 14 residues. Germline CDR1 MRHNA, CDR2 SNTAGT. V was clipped by 8 bases and J by 3 bases; unmatched bases: 9. In DNA, the CDR3 is TGTGCCAGCGGGAGACAGGGCTTGGACTATGGCTACACCTTC. Translating it yields CASGRQGLDYGYTF.

This chain links TRBV4-1 with TRBJ2-3; 10 bases match TRBD2. The germline CDR1 and CDR2 sequences are MGHRA and YSYEKL. With V trimmed by 3 bases and J by 2 bases, 2 bases remained unmatched. The CDR3 has 15 amino acids. The CDR3 nucleotides read TGCGCCAGCAGCCATAGCGGGGGGTACACAGATACGCAGTATTTT. This gives the protein CASSHSGGYTDTQYF.

The DNA of the CDR3 is TGCAGTGCCCCAGGGGCCGGGGAGCTGTTTTTT. This sequence encodes CSAPGAGELFF. The V gene is TRBV20-1, the J gene TRBJ2-2; tentative D call: TRBD1 (6 bases). Germline V gene sequence: CDR1 DFQATT, CDR2 SNEGSKA (reference sequence). Trimming removed 6 bases from V and 6 bases from J, with 8 bases in between. This CDR3 contains 11 residues.

This chain uses TRBV29-1 with TRBJ1-5, with 7 bases aligning to TRBD1. This CDR3 has 13 amino acids. V shed 4 bases, J shed 7 bases, and the junction held 7 bases outside the gene matches. The germline V gene encodes CDR1 SQVTM and CDR2 ANQGSEA. CDR3 coding DNA: TGCAGCGTTGCCACAGGGGCGGGACAGCCCCAGCATTTT. Its protein product is CSVATGAGQPQHF. Variable domain in full (rest from reference TRBV29-1 and TRBJ1-5): SAVISQKPSRDICQRGTSLTIQCQVDSQVTMMFWYRQQPGQSLTLIATANQGSEATYESGFVIDKFPISRPNLTFSTLTVSNMSPEDSSIYLCSVATGAGQPQHFGDGTRLSIL.

This clone is labeled large (0.1 to 1%). This chain joins TRBV29-1 and TRBJ1-2; D perhaps matches TRBD1 (5 bases). Per germline, CDR1 SQVTM and CDR2 ANQGSEA. The CDR3 loop spans 12 amino acids. Trimming pared 6 bases from V and 7 bases from J, leaving 15 bases between. Here the CDR3 reads CSVLWGMRGYTF. The CDR3 DNA is TGCAGCGTCCTCTGGGGGATGCGTGGCTACACCTTC.

The rearrangement joins TRBV7-3 to TRBJ1-1, with unresolved D. Germline V gene lookup returns CDR1 SGHTA and CDR2 FQGTGA. The V and J ends lost 5 bases and 2 bases respectively, with 12 bases between them. CDR3 length: 14 amino acids. In DNA, the CDR3 is TGTGCCAGCAGCCTAGGACCGGCTAACACTGAAGCTTTCTTT. Translating it yields CASSLGPANTEAFF.

The V and J genes are TRBV5-4 and TRBJ1-3; D remains unclear. Trimming took off 5 bases at V and 0 bases at J, with 12 bases between the two ends. Germline V CDR1 and CDR2: SGHNT, YYREEE (reference sequence). The length of the CDR3 is 15 residues. CDR3 loop: CASSLLGDSGNTIYF. The CDR3 DNA reads TGTGCCAGCAGTTTGCTGGGAGACTCTGGAAACACCATATATTTT. The full variable domain, its missing parts supplied by reference TRBV5-4 and TRBJ1-3, is ETGVTQSPTHLIKTRGQQVTLRCSSQSGHNTVSWYQQALGQGPQFIFQYYREEENGRGNFPPRFSGLQFPNYSSELNVNALELDDSALYLCASSLLGDSGNTIYFGEGSWLTVV.

Comment on this clone: Germline and junction disagree at one end, which may indicate a read error. The chain couples TRBV7-8 to TRBJ2-7, with unresolved D. Germline V gene lookup returns CDR1 SGHVS and CDR2 FQNEAQ. There are 14 residues in the CDR3. The CDR3 protein is CASSLANTGYEQCF. For the CDR3, the DNA is TGTGCCAGCAGCTTAGCTAATACGGGTTACGAGCAGTGCTTC.

This clone occurred a few times. This chain uses TRBV30 with TRBJ1-5, with D possibly TRBD1 on 5 matching bases. V shed 1 base and J shed 3 bases, with 10 bases lying between them. This CDR3 is 14 amino acids long. The germline gives CDR1 GTSNPN, CDR2 SVGIG (reference sequence). CDR3: CAWSGQISNQPQHF. The CDR3 bases are TGTGCCTGGAGTGGACAGATTTCCAATCAGCCCCAGCATTTT.

In its sample, this clone was seen once. V usage is TRBV5-1 and J usage is TRBJ2-5, with TRBD1 matching 7 bases. CDR3 size: 14 residues. Germline values: CDR1 SGHRS, CDR2 YFSETQ. After removal of 4 bases from V and 2 bases from J, the junction contained 5 bases not matched to a gene. The CDR3 sequence: CASSVTGLQETQYF. The CDR3 nucleotides are TGCGCCAGCAGCGTGACAGGGTTACAAGAGACCCAGTACTTC.

The CDR3 loop reads CASTSLRASGKSSYNEQFF. For the CDR3, the DNA is TGTGCCAGCACCAGCCTTAGGGCTAGCGGGAAGAGCTCCTACAATGAGCAGTTCTTC. The rearrangement joins TRBV7-9 to TRBJ2-1, with 9 bases aligning to TRBD2. The ends lost 7 bases at V and 0 bases at J; junction bases unmatched: 16. The CDR3 length is 19 residues. Looked up from germline, CDR1 is SEHNR and CDR2 is FQNEAQ (reference sequence). The full variable domain, with the rest looked up from reference TRBV7-9 and TRBJ2-1, is DTGVSQNPRHKITKRGQNVTFRCDPISEHNRLYWYRQTLGQGPEFLTYFQNEAQLEKSRLLSDRFSAERPKGSFSTLEIQRTEQGDSAMYLCASTSLRASGKSSYNEQFFGPGTRLTVL.

This chain joins TRBV2 and TRBJ1-2, with D unclear. Germline lookup yields CDR1 SNHLY and CDR2 FYNNEI. The V and J ends lost 7 bases and 4 bases respectively, with 10 bases between them. This CDR3 comprises 12 residues. This CDR3 is CASTHEGYGYTF. CDR3 in DNA: TGTGCCAGCACCCATGAAGGCTATGGCTACACCTTC.

This clone showed up just once. The J gene is TRBJ1-2, the V gene TRBV5-4, with a possible D match to TRBD1 (5 bases). Trimming took 5 bases from V and 8 from J, leaving 28 bases between them. This CDR3 is built from 17 residues. Looked up from germline, CDR1 is SGHNT and CDR2 is YYREEE (reference sequence). CDR3 in amino acids: CASSPQGASYASRGYTF. In DNA, the CDR3 is TGTGCCAGCAGTCCTCAAGGGGCGAGCTATGCGAGCCGAGGCTACACCTTC.